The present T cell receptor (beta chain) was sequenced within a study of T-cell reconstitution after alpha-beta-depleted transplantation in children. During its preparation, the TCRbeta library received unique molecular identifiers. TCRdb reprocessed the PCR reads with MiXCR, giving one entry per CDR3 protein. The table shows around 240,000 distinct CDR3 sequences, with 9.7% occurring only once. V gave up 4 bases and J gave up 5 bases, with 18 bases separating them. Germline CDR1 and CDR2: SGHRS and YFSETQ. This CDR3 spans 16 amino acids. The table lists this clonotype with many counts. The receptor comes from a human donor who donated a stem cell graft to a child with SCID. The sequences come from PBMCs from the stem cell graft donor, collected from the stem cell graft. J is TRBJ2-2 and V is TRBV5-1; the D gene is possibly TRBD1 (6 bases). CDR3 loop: CASSLMDSFLTGELFF. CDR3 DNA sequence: TGCGCCAGCAGCCTCATGGACAGTTTTCTTACCGGGGAGCTGTTTTTT.